These 11 T cell receptor beta chains were all obtained from the same sample, sequenced in a study of T cells in tuberculosis (dated by TCRdb to the late 2010s). The receptor library was made with the immunoSEQ multiplex PCR assay. TCRdb limited this immuneACCESS table to in-frame rearrangements with V and J called. A share of clones is missing; checked studies link under half to unresolved V genes, and the rest is unexplained. The sample has more than 70,000 clones on record, roughly 93% of them singletons. The top ten clones comprise around 2% of the sample. PBMC were thawed, rested overnight, stained with a GMM-loaded CD1B tetramer, a Live/Dead dye and anti-CD3, and then sorted on a FACS Aria II. C32 glucose monomycolate purified from Rhodococcus equi was loaded onto CD1B tetramers. The sample was CD1b-GMM tetramer-negative cells sorted from PBMCs. The sample's cell subset or site label is to be understood as: T cells not binding CD1B-GMM tetramer, sorted from same donor. These receptors originate from an adult woman with latent tuberculosis.

The chain recombines TRBV30 with TRBJ1-1; unclear D gene. The CDR3 loop spans 13 amino acids. V was clipped by 0 bases and J by 8 bases, with 13 bases between them. The germline V gene has CDR1 GTSNPN and CDR2 SVGIG (reference sequence). The CDR3 loop reads CAWSVLPLGEAFF. The CDR3 nucleotides read TGTGCCTGGAGTGTACTGCCCCTCGGGGAAGCTTTCTTT.

V gene TRBV6-4 combines with J gene TRBJ2-5; D is unresolved. Germline values: CDR1 MRHNA, CDR2 SNTAGT. The length of the CDR3 is 13 residues. The V gene lost 3 bases and the J gene lost 3 bases, with 8 bases spanning the gap. CDR3 sequence reads: CASSERHKETQYF. CDR3 in DNA: TGTGCCAGCAGTGAAAGACATAAAGAGACCCAGTACTTC.

This chain links TRBV5-6 with TRBJ2-3, with D possibly matching TRBD1 (5 bases). The germline gives CDR1 SGHDT, CDR2 YYEEEE. Between the trimmed V and J ends, which lost 0 bases and 3 bases, there was a span of 8 bases. This CDR3 has 14 amino acids. The CDR3 DNA sequence: TGTGCCAGCAGCTTGGGGGGCTCGACAGATACGCAGTATTTT. Amino acid sequence: CASSLGGSTDTQYF.

This chain connects TRBV28 to TRBJ1-1; D is unclear. Trimming pared 6 bases from V and 5 bases from J, leaving 19 bases between. In germline, CDR1 is MDHEN, CDR2 SYDVKM. The length of the CDR3 is 15 residues. The CDR3 DNA reads TGTGCCAGCAGCCCGGAGCGGGGTTGGAATACTGAAGCTTTCTTT. This translates into CASSPERGWNTEAFF. Drawing the rest from reference TRBV28 and TRBJ1-1, the complete variable domain is DVKVTQSSRYLVKRTGEKVFLECVQDMDHENMFWYRQDPGLGLRLIYFSYDVKMKEKGDIPEGYSVSREKKERFSLILESASTNQTSMYLCASSPERGWNTEAFFGQGTRLTVV.

The rearrangement links TRBV15 to TRBJ1-4; D ambiguous. The germline gives CDR1 LNHNV, CDR2 YYDKDF (reference sequence). Between the trimmed V and J ends, which lost 6 bases and 8 bases, there was a span of 10 bases. This CDR3 spans 12 amino acids. The CDR3 DNA sequence: TGTGCCACCAGAAGTCTAAAGGAAAAACTGTTTTTT. This gives the protein CATRSLKEKLFF.

This sequence joins TRBV9 and TRBJ2-1, with 12 bases identical to TRBD2. There are 17 residues in the CDR3. CDR1 and CDR2 (germline): SGDLS, YYNGEE. J lost 8 bases, V lost 0 bases, and 9 bases had no gene match. The CDR3 is CASSVAASSGGAHEQFF. CDR3 DNA sequence: TGTGCCAGCAGCGTAGCTGCATCTAGCGGGGGGGCACATGAGCAGTTCTTC.

The chain carries TRBV5-1 and TRBJ1-1; D unclear. The germline gives CDR1 SGHRS, CDR2 YFSETQ. The length of the CDR3 is 14 residues. V shed 2 bases and J shed 1 base, with 9 bases lying between them. CDR3 in DNA: TGCGCCAGCAGCTTAGGCTGGGCGAACACTGAAGCTTTCTTT. Its translation is CASSLGWANTEAFF.

The genes are TRBV7-6 and TRBJ2-3, with 9 bases matching TRBD2. Germline V gene data show CDR1 as SGHVS and CDR2 as FNYEAQ. Losses at the gene ends were 1 base for V and 4 bases for J; bases not matched to a gene: 0. The CDR3 contains 14 residues. The CDR3 region is CASSLGGGADTQYF. CDR3 bases: TGTGCCAGCAGCTTAGGCGGGGGGGCAGATACGCAGTATTTT.

The chain has TRBV27 and TRBJ2-4; D is unresolved. The germline V gene encodes CDR1 MNHEY and CDR2 SMNVEV (reference sequence). V lost 5 bases and J 1 base, leaving 12 bases between the germline ends. The CDR3 consists of 15 residues. This CDR3 reads CASSTLSTAKNIQYF. CDR3 bases: TGTGCCAGCAGTACTCTTTCCACGGCCAAAAACATTCAGTACTTC.

The chain carries TRBV7-9 and TRBJ1-2; 9 nucleotides agree with TRBD1. The length of the CDR3 is 16 residues. The trim removed 5 bases at V and 8 bases at J, leaving 15 bases unmatched. From germline, CDR1 is SEHNR and CDR2 FQNEAQ (reference sequence). DNA of the CDR3: TGTGCCAGCAGCCCAAATAACCCCGGGACAGGGTACGGCTACACCTTC. It translates to CASSPNNPGTGYGYTF.

This rearrangement joins TRBV5-3 to TRBJ2-7; no firm D call. TRBV5-3 is identified as an open reading frame with a role that is uncertain. The V end lost 0 bases, the J end lost 0 bases, and 13 bases lay between the germline ends. The CDR3 is made up of 16 amino acids. CDR3 loop: CARSLAQCGSSYEQYV. The CDR3 DNA is TGTGCCAGAAGCTTGGCTCAGTGCGGCAGCTCCTACGAGCAGTACGTC.